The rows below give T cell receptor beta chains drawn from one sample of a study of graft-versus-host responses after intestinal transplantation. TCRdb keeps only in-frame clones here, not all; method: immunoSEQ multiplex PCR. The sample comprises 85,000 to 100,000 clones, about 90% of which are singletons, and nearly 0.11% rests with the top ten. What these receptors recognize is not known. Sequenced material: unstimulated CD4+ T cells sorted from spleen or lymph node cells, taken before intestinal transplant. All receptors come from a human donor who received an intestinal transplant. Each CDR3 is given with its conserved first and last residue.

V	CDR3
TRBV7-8	CASSRPDRLDTNEQFF
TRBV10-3	CAIQDSLGEKLFF
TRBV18	CASSSRGANYGYTF
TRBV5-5	CASSPYSTDTQYF
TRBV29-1	CSVDDNRGYGYTF
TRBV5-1	CASREGAALDTQYF
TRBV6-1	CASSADRGTEAFF
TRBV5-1	CASSVTGVGGTEAFF
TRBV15	CATSRDPLDTQYF
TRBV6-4	CASSADFTGVNGYTF
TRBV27	CASSHTRGDNTGELFF
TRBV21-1	CASTPQLSPSYEQYF
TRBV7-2	CASSLVLEAVEQYF
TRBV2	CASSSDRGAEAFF
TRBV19	CASSRTGLYEQYF
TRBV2	CASSDDPGILISPLHF
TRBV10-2	CASGGNSPLHF
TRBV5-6	CASSHRDSRVYGYTF
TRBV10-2	CASRWGGVTDTQYF
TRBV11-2	CASSATTGGARGYTF
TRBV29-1	CSIAGDGYTF
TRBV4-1	CASSQLPTGFLGEAFF
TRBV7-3	CASSPTTGSGLYGYTF
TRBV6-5	CASIGPGNTYEQYF